These 24 T cell receptor beta chains came from one sample sequenced in a study of CXCR3-negative and CXCR3-positive naive CD8 T cells. TRB cDNA libraries were made by UMI-labeled 5' RACE. TCRdb derives one entry per CDR3 protein from the 5' RACE reads, leaving out DNA. The data show about 130,000 distinct CDR3 sequences, and the top ten clones hold less than 0.3%. The sample was naive CXCR3- CD8+ T cells from blood. The subset: CD45RO-CCR7+CD27+CD95- naive CD8+ T cells lacking CXCR3 (TNR3-). These receptors all stem from a human donor in good health. Some clones in this sample may be carry-over from other donors' samples.

V gene TRBV29-1 combines with J gene TRBJ1-1. CDR1 is SQVTM, CDR2 ANQGSEA, per germline. This CDR3 has 11 amino acids. The CDR3 region is CSVDLGTEAFF.

This chain connects TRBV3-1 to TRBJ1-2; TCRdb selects TRBD1, and the lack of DNA leaves this call unchecked. CDR1 and CDR2 from the germline V gene are LGHDT and YNNKEL (reference sequence). The length of the CDR3 is 14 residues. Here the CDR3 reads CASSQGALNYGYTF.

This sequence joins TRBV20-1 and TRBJ2-1; TCRdb's D gene call, TRBD2, goes unchecked for lack of DNA. The CDR3 has 13 residues. Germline-derived CDR1 and CDR2 are DFQATT and SNEGSKA (reference sequence). The CDR3 protein is CSAKTSGSNEQFF.

The V gene is TRBV12-3 or TRBV12-4, the J gene TRBJ2-1; absent DNA, TCRdb's TRBD2 call cannot be checked. This CDR3 has 16 residues. The CDR3 sequence is CASSFGAGGLYNEQFF.

This rearrangement joins TRBV3-1 to TRBJ2-1; TCRdb lists TRBD1, though no DNA is available to test this call. The CDR3 consists of 17 residues. Germline-derived CDR1 and CDR2 are LGHDT and YNNKEL (reference sequence). CDR3 residues: CASSPQSGVSSYNEQFF.

The chain recombines TRBV12-3 or TRBV12-4 with TRBJ2-6; checking the TCRdb D call of TRBD2 is not possible without DNA. CDR3 length: 17 residues. The CDR3 spells CASRQSGNRFGANVLTF.

This rearrangement joins TRBV18 to TRBJ2-1; TCRdb gives TRBD1 as the D gene, but with no DNA this cannot be confirmed. The CDR3 consists of 14 residues. Germline V gives CDR1 KGHSH, CDR2 LQKENI. The CDR3 here is CASSPYGGDNEQFF.

The J gene is TRBJ2-7, the V gene TRBV29-1; as DNA is missing, the TRBD2 call by TCRdb cannot be tested. The CDR3 extends over 17 amino acids. Germline V gene data show CDR1 as SQVTM and CDR2 as ANQGSEA. This CDR3 reads CSVEGRGIAGVSYEQYF.

This chain connects TRBV7-3 to TRBJ2-1; TCRdb gives TRBD2 as the D gene, but with no DNA this cannot be confirmed. Germline V CDR1 and CDR2: SGHTA, FQGTGA. The CDR3 is 16 amino acids. This chain's CDR3 is CASSPTGLAVYNEQFF.

The chain is built from TRBV15 and TRBJ1-5; TCRdb returns TRBD1, unconfirmable since there is no DNA. Germline CDR1 is LNHNV and CDR2 is YYDKDF (reference sequence). The CDR3 contains 15 residues. The CDR3 reads CATSRVGTGVQPQHF.

V is TRBV6-2 or TRBV6-3 and J is TRBJ1-1; lacking DNA, the TRBD1 call made by TCRdb goes unchecked. Per the germline V gene, CDR1 is MNHEY and CDR2 is SVGEGT. The CDR3 consists of 13 residues. The CDR3 loop reads CASNPQPNTEAFF.

The chain combines TRBV12-3 or TRBV12-4 with TRBJ2-1; TCRdb selects TRBD2, and the lack of DNA leaves this call unchecked. This CDR3 contains 14 residues. CDR3 region: CASSLTSGASEQFF.

The CDR3: CASSLGGAADTQYF. V and J are TRBV6-2 or TRBV6-3 and TRBJ2-3; with no DNA, the TCRdb D assignment of TRBD2 cannot be verified. Germline values: CDR1 MNHEY, CDR2 SVGEGT. This CDR3 region has 14 residues.

The chain combines TRBV7-9 with TRBJ2-7; without DNA, the TCRdb call of TRBD1 cannot be checked. CDR3 length equals 15 residues. Germline assignment: CDR1 SEHNR and CDR2 FQNEAQ (reference sequence). The CDR3 spells CASSSRDRSSYEQYF.

V and J are TRBV28 and TRBJ2-3; TCRdb proposes TRBD1, but this gene call is untestable without DNA. The CDR3 contains 12 residues. Germline CDR1 reads MDHEN; CDR2 reads SYDVKM. CDR3 region: CASRDRGDTQYF.

The chain combines TRBV28 with TRBJ1-1; the TRBD1 assignment by TCRdb is unverifiable without DNA. CDR3 length: 15 residues. The germline CDR1 and CDR2 sequences are MDHEN and SYDVKM. CDR3 protein: CASSSTGTKNTEAFF.

The chain employs TRBV28 and TRBJ2-3; the TRBD2 assignment by TCRdb is unverifiable without DNA. CDR1 is MDHEN and CDR2 is SYDVKM in the germline V gene. The CDR3 is made up of 16 amino acids. CDR3 loop: CASHLAIAGGPDTQYF.

V and J are TRBV7-6 and TRBJ2-2; TCRdb's assignment of TRBD1 cannot be checked, as there is no DNA. Looked up from germline, CDR1 is SGHVS and CDR2 is FNYEAQ. This CDR3 spans 19 amino acids. CDR3 residues: CASSLARPDRAENTGELFF.

The chain couples TRBV4-1 to TRBJ1-4. Germline CDR1 reads MGHRA; CDR2 reads YSYEKL. This CDR3 spans 15 amino acids. CDR3 sequence reads: CASSKSLATNEKLFF.

The chain recombines TRBV20-1 with TRBJ1-1; without DNA, the TCRdb call of TRBD1 cannot be checked. The CDR3 spans 13 residues. The V gene's germline CDR1 is DFQATT and CDR2 SNEGSKA (reference sequence). The CDR3 reads CSAGDRDYTEAFF.

The rearrangement uses TRBV7-9 and TRBJ1-6; TCRdb calls TRBD1, which cannot be checked without DNA. The CDR3 has 17 amino acids. Germline V gene sequence: CDR1 SEHNR, CDR2 FQNEAQ (reference sequence). The CDR3 reads CASSSPFPGADNSPLHF.

The CDR3 loop reads CASSPSREQYF. The chain has TRBV12-3 or TRBV12-4 and TRBJ2-7; the D gene TCRdb calls, TRBD2, cannot be checked with no DNA. CDR3 length: 11 residues.

This chain connects TRBV6-2 or TRBV6-3 to TRBJ2-7; TCRdb names TRBD1, which stays unverified in the absence of DNA. Germline lookup yields CDR1 MNHEY and CDR2 SVGEGT. CDR3 length: 14 residues. CDR3 residues: CASRYTSPGWEQYF.

The chain uses TRBV28 and TRBJ2-1; TCRdb's D call, TRBD2, is unchecked because there is no DNA. The CDR3 covers 18 residues. The germline V gene encodes CDR1 MDHEN and CDR2 SYDVKM. CDR3 amino acids: CASSFLESGGARMDEQFF.